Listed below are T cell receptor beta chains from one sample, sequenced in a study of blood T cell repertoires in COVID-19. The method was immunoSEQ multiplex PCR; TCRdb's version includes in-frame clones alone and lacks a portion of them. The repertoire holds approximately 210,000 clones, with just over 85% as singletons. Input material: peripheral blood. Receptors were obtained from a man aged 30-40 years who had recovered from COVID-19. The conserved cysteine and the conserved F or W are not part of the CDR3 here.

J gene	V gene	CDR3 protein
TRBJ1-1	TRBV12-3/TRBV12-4	ASSPSNTEAF
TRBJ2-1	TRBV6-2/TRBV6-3	ASSSFSQGNNEQF
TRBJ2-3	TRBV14	ASSQEIRTSGDTQY
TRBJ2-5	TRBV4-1	ASSQDLLAAGGETQY
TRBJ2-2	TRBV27	ASSLMVAGGSGELF
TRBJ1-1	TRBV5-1	ASSALNTRTEAF
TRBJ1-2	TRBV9	ASSVEDIPNYGYT
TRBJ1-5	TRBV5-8	ASSLGRTEPQH
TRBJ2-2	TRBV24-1	ATSDPLGQGNTGELF
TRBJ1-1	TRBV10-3	AISPRDGQAF
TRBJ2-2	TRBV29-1	SVRPGLPSTGELF
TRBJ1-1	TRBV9	ASSVGQGNTEAF
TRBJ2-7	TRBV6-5	ATAIVPEQY
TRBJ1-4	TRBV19	ASSKQGDVYEKLF
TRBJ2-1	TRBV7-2	ASSLGFRGTVNEQF
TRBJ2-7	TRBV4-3	ASSQRDRGKYEQY
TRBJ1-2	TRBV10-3	AISDTPGTSNYGYT
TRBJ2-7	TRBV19	ASSISASGYEQY
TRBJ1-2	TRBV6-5	ASRPGHGVGGYT
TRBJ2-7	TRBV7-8	ASSLNRQQGVTWY
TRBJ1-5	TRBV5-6	ASSLTGSNQPQH
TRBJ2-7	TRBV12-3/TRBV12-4	ASSRSGSYEQY
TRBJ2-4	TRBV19	ASSISLSVLKNIQY
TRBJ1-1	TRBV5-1	ASSSGQALNTEAF
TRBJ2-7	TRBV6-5	ASSPRTGGGYEQY
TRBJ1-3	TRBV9	ASSVVTGSPGNTIY
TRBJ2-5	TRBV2	ASSGDPGLAGVQETQY
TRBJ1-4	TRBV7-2	ASRASGGNEKLF
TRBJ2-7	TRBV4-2	ASSDLQGFPYEQY
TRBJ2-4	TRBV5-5	ASSLREGLLAKNIQY
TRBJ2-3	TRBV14	ASSWPGVEGSDTQY
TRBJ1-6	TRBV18	ASSPPRPGSPLH
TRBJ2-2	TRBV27	ASSLVGNGELF
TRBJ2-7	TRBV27	ASSLQGASYEQY
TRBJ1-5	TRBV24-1	ATSDLRGARNQPQH
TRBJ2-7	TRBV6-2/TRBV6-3	ASSRALYEQY
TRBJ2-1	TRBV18	ASSPPLDGGHEQF
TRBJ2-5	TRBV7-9	ASIRVAASGQETQY
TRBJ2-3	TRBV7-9	ASSTSGGAGGTDTQY
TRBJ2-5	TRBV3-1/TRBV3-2	ASSQFLAGQETQY
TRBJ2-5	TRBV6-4	ASSDGAGDQETQY
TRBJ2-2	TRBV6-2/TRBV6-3	ASSSEDWNTGELF
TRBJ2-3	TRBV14	ASSQVAWSSHDTDTQY
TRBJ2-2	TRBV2	AGIAVAGELF